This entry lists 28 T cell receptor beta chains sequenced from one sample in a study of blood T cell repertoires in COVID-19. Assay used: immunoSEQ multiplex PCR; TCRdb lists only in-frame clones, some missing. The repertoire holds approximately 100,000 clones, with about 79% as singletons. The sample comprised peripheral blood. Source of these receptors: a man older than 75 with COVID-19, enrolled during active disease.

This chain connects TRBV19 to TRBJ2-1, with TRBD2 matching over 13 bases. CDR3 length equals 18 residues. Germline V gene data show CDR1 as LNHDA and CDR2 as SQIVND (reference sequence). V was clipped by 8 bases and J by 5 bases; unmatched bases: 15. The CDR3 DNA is TGTGCCAGTGGAAAGGCAGGGCTAGGACTAGCGGGGGACAATGAGCAGTTCTTC. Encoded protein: CASGKAGLGLAGDNEQFF.

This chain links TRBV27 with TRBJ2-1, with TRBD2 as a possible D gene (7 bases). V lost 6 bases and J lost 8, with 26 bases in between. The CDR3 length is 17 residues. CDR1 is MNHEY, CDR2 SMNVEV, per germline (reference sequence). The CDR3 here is CASRPLRGGGRLDEQFF. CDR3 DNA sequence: TGTGCCAGCAGGCCCTTACGGGGCGGGGGCCGGTTGGATGAGCAGTTCTTC.

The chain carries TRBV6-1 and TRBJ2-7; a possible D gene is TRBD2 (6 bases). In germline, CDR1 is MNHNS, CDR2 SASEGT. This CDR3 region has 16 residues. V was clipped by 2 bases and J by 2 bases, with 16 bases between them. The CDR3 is CASSEMGGALTYEQYF. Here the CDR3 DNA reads TGTGCCAGCAGTGAAATGGGGGGAGCCCTCACCTACGAGCAGTACTTC.

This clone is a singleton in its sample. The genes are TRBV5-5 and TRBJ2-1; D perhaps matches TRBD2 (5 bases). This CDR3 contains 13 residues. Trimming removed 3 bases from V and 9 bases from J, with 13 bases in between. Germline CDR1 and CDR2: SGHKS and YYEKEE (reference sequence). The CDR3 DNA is TGTGCCAGCAGCTCAGCGCGGGTCGGTGAGCAGTTCTTC. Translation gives CASSSARVGEQFF.

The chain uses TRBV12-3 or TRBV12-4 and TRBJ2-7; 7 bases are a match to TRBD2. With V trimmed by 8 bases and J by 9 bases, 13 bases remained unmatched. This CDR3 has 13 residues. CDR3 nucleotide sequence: TGTGCCAGCTCCGGGGGGAGGAGTCTCGGGCAGTACTTC. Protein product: CASSGGRSLGQYF.

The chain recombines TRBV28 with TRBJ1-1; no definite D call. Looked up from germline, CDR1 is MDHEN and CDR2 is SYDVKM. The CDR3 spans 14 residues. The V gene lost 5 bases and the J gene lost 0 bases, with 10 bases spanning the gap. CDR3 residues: CASSPADLNTEAFF. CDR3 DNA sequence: TGTGCCAGCAGTCCCGCGGACTTGAACACTGAAGCTTTCTTT.

CDR3 bases: TGTGCCAGCAGCTTGGTGGCGGGAGGGCAAGAGACCCAGTACTTC. Its protein is CASSLVAGGQETQYF. The chain couples TRBV5-5 to TRBJ2-5, with 9 bases identical to TRBD2. The germline CDR1 and CDR2 sequences are SGHKS and YYEKEE (reference sequence). CDR3 size: 15 residues. With V trimmed by 0 bases and J by 2 bases, 2 bases remained unmatched.

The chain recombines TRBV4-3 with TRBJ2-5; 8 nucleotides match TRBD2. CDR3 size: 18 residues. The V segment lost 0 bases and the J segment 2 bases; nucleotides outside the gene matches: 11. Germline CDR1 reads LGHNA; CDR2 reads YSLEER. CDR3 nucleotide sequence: TGCGCCAGCAGCCAAGAGGCGAGTCACACTAGCGGTCAAGAGACCCAGTACTTC. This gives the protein CASSQEASHTSGQETQYF.

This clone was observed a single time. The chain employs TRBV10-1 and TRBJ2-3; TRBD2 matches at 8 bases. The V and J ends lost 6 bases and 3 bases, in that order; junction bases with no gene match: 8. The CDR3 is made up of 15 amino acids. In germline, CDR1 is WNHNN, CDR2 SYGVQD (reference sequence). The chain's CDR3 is CASRPSGSGTDTQYF. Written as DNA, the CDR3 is TGCGCCAGCAGACCAAGCGGGAGCGGTACAGATACGCAGTATTTT.

DNA for the CDR3: TGTGCCAGCAGTTTGGGGACAGGGTCCCCGAACAAATATTCACCCCTCCACTTT. Translation gives CASSLGTGSPNKYSPLHF. This sequence joins TRBV28 and TRBJ1-6, with 9 bases that match TRBD1. The germline V gene has CDR1 MDHEN and CDR2 SYDVKM. V lost 3 bases and J lost 8; bases outside the gene matches: 14. CDR3 length: 18 residues.

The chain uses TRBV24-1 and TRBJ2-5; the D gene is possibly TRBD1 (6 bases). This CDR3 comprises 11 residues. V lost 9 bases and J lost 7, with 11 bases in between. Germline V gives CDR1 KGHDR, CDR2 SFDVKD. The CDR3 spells CATGLGGTQYF. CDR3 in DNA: TGTGCCACCGGTCTAGGGGGGACCCAGTACTTC.

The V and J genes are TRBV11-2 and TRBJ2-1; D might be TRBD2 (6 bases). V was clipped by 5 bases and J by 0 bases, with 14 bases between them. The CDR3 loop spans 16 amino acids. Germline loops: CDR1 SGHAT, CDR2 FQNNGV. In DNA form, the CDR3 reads TGTGCCAGCAGCAGGGCGGGGACGAGCTCCTACAATGAGCAGTTCTTC. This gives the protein CASSRAGTSSYNEQFF.

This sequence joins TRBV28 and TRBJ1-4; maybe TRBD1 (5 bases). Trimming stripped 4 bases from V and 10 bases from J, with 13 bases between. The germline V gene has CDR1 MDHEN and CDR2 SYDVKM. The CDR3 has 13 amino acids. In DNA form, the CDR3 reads TGTGCCAGCAGTTGGGGCGGAACCTTAAAACTGTTTTTT. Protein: CASSWGGTLKLFF.

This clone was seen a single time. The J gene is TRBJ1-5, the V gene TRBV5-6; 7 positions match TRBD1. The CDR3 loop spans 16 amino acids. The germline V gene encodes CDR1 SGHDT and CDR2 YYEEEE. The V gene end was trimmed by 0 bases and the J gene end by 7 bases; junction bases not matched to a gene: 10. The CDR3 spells CASSLGPRAGGQPQHF. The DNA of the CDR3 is TGTGCCAGCAGCTTGGGCCCACGGGCAGGGGGACAGCCCCAGCATTTT.

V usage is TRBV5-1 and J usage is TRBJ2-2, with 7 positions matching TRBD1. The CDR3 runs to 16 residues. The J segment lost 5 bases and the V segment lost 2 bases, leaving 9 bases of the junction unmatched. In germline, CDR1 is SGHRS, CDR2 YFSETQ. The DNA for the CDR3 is TGCGCCAGCAGCTTTAGGGGAACAGGGGTAACCGGGGAGCTGTTTTTT. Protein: CASSFRGTGVTGELFF.

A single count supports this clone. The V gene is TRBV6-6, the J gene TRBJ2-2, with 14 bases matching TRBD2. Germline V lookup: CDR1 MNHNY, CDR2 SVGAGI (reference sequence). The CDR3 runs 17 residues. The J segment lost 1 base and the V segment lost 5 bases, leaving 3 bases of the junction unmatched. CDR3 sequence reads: CASSPTSGRGNTGELFF. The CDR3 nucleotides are TGTGCCAGCAGTCCGACTAGCGGGAGGGGGAACACCGGGGAGCTGTTTTTT.

This CDR3 reads CASSLGPSSNTEAFF. In DNA, the CDR3 is TGTGCCAGCAGCTTAGGGCCTTCATCGAACACTGAAGCTTTCTTT. The chain recombines TRBV7-2 with TRBJ1-1; D remains unclear. Deletions cut 1 base from V and 1 base from J, with 10 bases between. CDR1 is SGHTA, CDR2 FQGNSA, per germline. This CDR3 spans 15 amino acids.

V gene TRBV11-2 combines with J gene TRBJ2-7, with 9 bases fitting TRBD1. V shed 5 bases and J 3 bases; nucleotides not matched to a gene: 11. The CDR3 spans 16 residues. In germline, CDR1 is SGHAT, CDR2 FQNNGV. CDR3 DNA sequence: TGTGCCAGCAGCCCGATTAGTGGGACAGGGTACTACGAGCAGTACTTC. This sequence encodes CASSPISGTGYYEQYF.

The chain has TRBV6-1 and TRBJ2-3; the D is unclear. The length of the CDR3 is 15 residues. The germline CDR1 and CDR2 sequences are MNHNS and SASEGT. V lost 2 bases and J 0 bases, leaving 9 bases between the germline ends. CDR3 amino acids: CASSELSSSTDTQYF. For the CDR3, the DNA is TGTGCCAGCAGTGAACTTTCTTCTAGCACAGATACGCAGTATTTT.

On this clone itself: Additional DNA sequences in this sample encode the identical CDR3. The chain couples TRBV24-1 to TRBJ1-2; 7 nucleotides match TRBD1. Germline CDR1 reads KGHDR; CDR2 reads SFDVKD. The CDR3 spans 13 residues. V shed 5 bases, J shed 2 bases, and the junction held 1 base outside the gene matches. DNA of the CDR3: TGTGCCACCAGTGGGGACAGCAACTATGGCTACACCTTC. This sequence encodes CATSGDSNYGYTF.

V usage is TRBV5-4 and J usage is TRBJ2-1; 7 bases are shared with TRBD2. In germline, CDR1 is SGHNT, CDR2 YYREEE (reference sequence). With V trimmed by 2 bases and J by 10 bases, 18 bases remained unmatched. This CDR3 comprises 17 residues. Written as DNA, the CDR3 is TGTGCCAGCAGCTTTTCACGTTCCCTTAGGCGGGAGCGGGAGCAGTTCTTC. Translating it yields CASSFSRSLRREREQFF.

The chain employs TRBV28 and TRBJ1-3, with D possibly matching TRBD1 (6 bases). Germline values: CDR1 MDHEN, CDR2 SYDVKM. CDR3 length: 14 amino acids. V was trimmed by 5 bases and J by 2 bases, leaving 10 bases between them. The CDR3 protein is CASSPGQPGNTIYF. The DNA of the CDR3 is TGTGCCAGCAGTCCCGGACAGCCTGGAAACACCATATATTTT.

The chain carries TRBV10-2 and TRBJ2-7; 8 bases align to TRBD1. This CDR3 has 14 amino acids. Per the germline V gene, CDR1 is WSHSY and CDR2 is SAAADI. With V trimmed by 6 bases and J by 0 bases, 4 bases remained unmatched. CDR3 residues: CASRGDRSSYEQYF. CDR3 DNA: TGCGCCAGCAGAGGGGACAGGAGCTCCTACGAGCAGTACTTC.

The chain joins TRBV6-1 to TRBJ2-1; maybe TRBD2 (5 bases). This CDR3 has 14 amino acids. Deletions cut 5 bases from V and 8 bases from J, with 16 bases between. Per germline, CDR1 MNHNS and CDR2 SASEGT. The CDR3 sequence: CASSPSGVRYEQFF. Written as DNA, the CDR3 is TGTGCCAGCAGTCCCTCCGGGGTACGCTATGAGCAGTTCTTC.

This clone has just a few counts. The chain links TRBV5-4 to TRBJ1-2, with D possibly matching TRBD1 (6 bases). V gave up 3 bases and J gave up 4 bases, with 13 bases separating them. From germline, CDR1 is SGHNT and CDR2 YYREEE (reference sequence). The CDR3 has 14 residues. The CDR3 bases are TGTGCCAGCAGCTACCTGGGGGGGGCCTATGGCTACACCTTC. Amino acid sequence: CASSYLGGAYGYTF.

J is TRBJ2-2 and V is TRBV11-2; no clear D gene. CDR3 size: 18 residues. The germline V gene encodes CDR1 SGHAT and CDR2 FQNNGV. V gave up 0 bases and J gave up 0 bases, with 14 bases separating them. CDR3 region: CASSLDQGDAANTGELFF. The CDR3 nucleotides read TGTGCCAGCAGCTTAGATCAAGGAGACGCCGCGAACACCGGGGAGCTGTTTTTT. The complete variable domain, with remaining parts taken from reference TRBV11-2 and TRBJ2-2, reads EAGVAQSPRYKIIEKRQSVAFWCNPISGHATLYWYQQILGQGPKLLIQFQNNGVVDDSQLPKDRFSAERLKGVDSTLKIQPAKLEDSAVYLCASSLDQGDAANTGELFFGEGSRLTVL.

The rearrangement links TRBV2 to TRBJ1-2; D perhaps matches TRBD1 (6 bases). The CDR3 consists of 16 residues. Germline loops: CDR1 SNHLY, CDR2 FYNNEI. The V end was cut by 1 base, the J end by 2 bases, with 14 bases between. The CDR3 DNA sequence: TGTGCCAGCAGTGAAGTGAGGCAGGGGAGAAACTATGGCTACACCTTC. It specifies CASSEVRQGRNYGYTF.

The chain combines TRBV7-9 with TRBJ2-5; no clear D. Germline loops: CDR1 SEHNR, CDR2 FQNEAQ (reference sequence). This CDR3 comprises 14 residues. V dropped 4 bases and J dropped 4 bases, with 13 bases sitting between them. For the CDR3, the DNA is TGTGCCAGCAGCTACATCACCTCTGGAGAGACCCAGTACTTC. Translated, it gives CASSYITSGETQYF. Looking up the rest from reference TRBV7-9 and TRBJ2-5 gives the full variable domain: DTGVSQNPRHKITKRGQNVTFRCDPISEHNRLYWYRQTLGQGPEFLTYFQNEAQLEKSRLLSDRFSAERPKGSFSTLEIQRTEQGDSAMYLCASSYITSGETQYFGPGTRLLVL.